The 13 T cell receptor beta chains in this list originate from one sample, sequenced in a study of blood T cells in healthy people across ages. Then a second PCR, running about 7 to 11 cycles, was carried out with a sample-barcoded 5' primer and a J-beta primer mix. TCRdb itself ran the 5' RACE reads through MiXCR, one entry per CDR3 protein. The data contain around 870,000 distinct CDR3 sequences, under 30% of them singletons. Material: blood. Receptors were obtained from a woman older than 75 in good health.

This clonotype came up once. V usage is TRBV7-2 and J usage is TRBJ2-1; TRBD2 aligns across 11 bases. Per the germline V gene, CDR1 is SGHTA and CDR2 is FQGNSA. CDR3 length: 14 residues. Germline trimming cut 6 bases from V and 9 bases from J; bases unmatched to any gene: 7. CDR3 bases: TGTGCCAGCAGTACCACTAGCGGGAGTTTTGAGCAGTTCTTC. Its translation is CASSTTSGSFEQFF.

About this clonotype itself: A single base separates this from a much larger clone, so it may be a read error. This sequence joins TRBV6-2 or TRBV6-3 and TRBJ2-7; TRBD2 is a possible D gene (6 bases). The CDR3 contains 14 residues. Germline-derived CDR1 and CDR2 are MNHEY and SVGEGT. V was cut by 5 bases and J by 7 bases, with 18 bases left in between. CDR3 DNA: TGTGCCAGCAGTCGGACTAACGCCAGCCCTGAGCAGTACTTC. Translation: CASSRTNASPEQYF.

In this sample, this clonotype turned up a few times. The V call is TRBV7-2, the J call TRBJ2-5; D is possibly TRBD1 or TRBD2 (6 bases each). The J call is uncertain, as TRBJ2-4 better fits the DNA end. This CDR3 region has 17 residues. Germline CDR1 is SGHTA and CDR2 is FQGNSA. This CDR3 is CASSSLRGGGSKNIQYF. CDR3 bases: TGTGCCAGCAGCTCACTACGCGGAGGGGGTTCCAAAAACATTCAGTACTTC.

This clonotype was recorded many times. V and J are TRBV7-2 and TRBJ2-3, with 9 bases matching TRBD2. The CDR3 loop spans 17 amino acids. The V segment lost 5 bases and the J segment 5 bases; nucleotides outside the gene matches: 14. CDR1 is SGHTA and CDR2 is FQGNSA in the germline V gene. The CDR3 region has the DNA TGTGCCAGCAGCCGACTGCCGGGACTAGCAGTAAGAGATACGCAGTATTTT. Encoded protein: CASSRLPGLAVRDTQYF.

V gene TRBV4-1 combines with J gene TRBJ2-1; no clear D gene. V was pared by 1 base and J by 5 bases, with 12 bases between. Germline CDR1 is MGHRA and CDR2 is YSYEKL. This CDR3 is built from 15 residues. CDR3 loop: CASSQAVAVNNEQFF. The CDR3 nucleotides are TGCGCCAGCAGCCAAGCGGTCGCGGTGAACAATGAGCAGTTCTTC.

This chain links TRBV5-1 with TRBJ1-1, with D maybe TRBD1 (6 bases). CDR3 size: 14 residues. V shed 3 bases and J shed 4 bases, with 13 bases lying between them. Germline V gene sequence: CDR1 SGHRS, CDR2 YFSETQ. In nucleotides, the CDR3 is TGCGCCAGCAGCTATGAGGGACAACTCACTGAAGCTTTCTTT. Its protein is CASSYEGQLTEAFF.

This clonotype was observed a few times. A clone one base away is much larger, so this may be a read error. CDR3 amino acids: CSASPMSSYNEQYF. CDR3 sequence (DNA): TGCAGTGCTAGCCCCATGAGCTCCTACAATGAGCAGTACTTC. This chain uses TRBV20-1 with TRBJ2-1; no clear D. TRBJ2-7 explains the end of the DNA better; the J call may be wrong. Germline V CDR1 and CDR2: DFQATT, SNEGSKA (reference sequence). The CDR3 is 14 amino acids.

The V call is TRBV6-1, the J call TRBJ1-2, with 7 bases matching TRBD1. Germline V gene data show CDR1 as MNHNS and CDR2 as SASEGT. The length of the CDR3 is 14 residues. V shed 2 bases and J 4 bases; nucleotides not matched to a gene: 4. The CDR3 loop is CASSERTGFYGYTF. The CDR3 nucleotides read TGTGCCAGCAGTGAAAGGACAGGCTTCTATGGCTACACCTTC.

This clonotype was counted at least ten times. CDR3 nucleotide sequence: TGTGCCAGCTCACCACAGGACGGGGATTATGGCTACACCTTC. Translating gives CASSPQDGDYGYTF. V gene TRBV18 combines with J gene TRBJ1-2, with unresolved D. CDR3 length equals 14 residues. Germline loops: CDR1 KGHSH, CDR2 LQKENI. V shed 1 base and J shed 5 bases, with 11 bases lying between them.

This clonotype was recorded many times. J is TRBJ2-5 and V is TRBV20-1; no clear D. Between the trimmed V and J ends, which lost 0 bases and 6 bases, there was a span of 17 bases. The germline CDR1 and CDR2 sequences are DFQATT and SNEGSKA (reference sequence). This CDR3 comprises 15 residues. CDR3 sequence (DNA): TGCAGTGCTAGAGATCGCGGTGGAAGTGGAAAGACCCAGTACTTC. It translates to CSARDRGGSGKTQYF.

The chain links TRBV7-3 to TRBJ2-3; D gene unclear. The CDR3 extends over 16 amino acids. Deletions cut 1 base from V and 0 bases from J, with 11 bases between. Germline V lookup: CDR1 SGHTA, CDR2 FQGTGA. Here the CDR3 DNA reads TGTGCCAGCAGCTTAAAAAGGGCAGCGAGCACAGATACGCAGTATTTT. Protein: CASSLKRAASTDTQYF.

Remarks on this clonotype: Being one base from a much bigger clone, this may be a read error. The chain couples TRBV20-1 to TRBJ1-6, with 8 bases lining up with TRBD1. Trimming at V came to 2 bases and at J to 11 bases, leaving 14 bases not matched to a gene. The germline gives CDR1 DFQATT, CDR2 SNEGSKA (reference sequence). The CDR3 contains 16 residues. CDR3 DNA: TGCAGTGCTAGACCCGCAGGGGGCAGAGGAGATCCACCCCTCCACTTT. Encoded protein: CSARPAGGRGDPPLHF.

There are many counts of this clonotype. The V and J genes are TRBV24-1 and TRBJ2-1; tentative D call: TRBD1 (6 bases). Trimming shortened V by 10 bases and J by 6 bases, and 15 bases separated the two germline ends. The germline gives CDR1 KGHDR, CDR2 SFDVKD. The CDR3 totals 13 residues. CDR3 bases: TGTGCCACGTTTAGGGGGATTCGCAATGAGCAGTTCTTC. It specifies CATFRGIRNEQFF.